The 2 T cell receptor beta chains presented below share a single source sample, sequenced in a study of shared T cell receptors in the human thymus. Sequencing used immunoSEQ multiplex PCR; TCRdb keeps in-frame clones, though not all of them. In the table there are about 710,000 clones, roughly 86% of which are singletons. The sample also formed part of further work on human thymus T cells.

The sample was thymocytes. Source of these receptors: a boy less than two years old with a congenital heart defect.

The J gene is TRBJ2-5, the V gene TRBV5-1; 10 bases agree with TRBD1. Near its end, the DNA agrees better with TRBJ2-7, so the J call may be wrong. The germline CDR1 and CDR2 sequences are SGHRS and YFSETQ. CDR3 length: 15 amino acids. CDR3 amino acids: CASSVPTGGRNEQYF. The DNA for the CDR3 is TGCGCCAGCAGCGTACCGACAGGGGGCAGAAACGAGCAGTACTTC.

V and J are TRBV28 and TRBJ1-5; TRBD1 agrees at 9 bases. The CDR3 is 20 residues long. CDR1 and CDR2 (germline): MDHEN, SYDVKM. The J segment lost 1 base and the V segment lost 4 bases, leaving 17 bases of the junction unmatched. The CDR3 coding sequence is TGTGCCAGCAGTTCCCCCACTTTTGGGACAGGGTCTCAGAGCAATCAGCCCCAGCATTTT. Residues: CASSSPTFGTGSQSNQPQHF.